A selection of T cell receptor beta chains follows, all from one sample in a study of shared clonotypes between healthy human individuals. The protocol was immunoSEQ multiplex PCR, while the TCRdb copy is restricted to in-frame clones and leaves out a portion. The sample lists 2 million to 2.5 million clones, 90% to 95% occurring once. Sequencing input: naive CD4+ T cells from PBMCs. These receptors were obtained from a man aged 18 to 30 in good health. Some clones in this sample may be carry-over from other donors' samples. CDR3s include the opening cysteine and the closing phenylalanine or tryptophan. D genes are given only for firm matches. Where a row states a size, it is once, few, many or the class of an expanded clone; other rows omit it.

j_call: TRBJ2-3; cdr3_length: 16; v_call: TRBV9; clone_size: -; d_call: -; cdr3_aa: CASSVGNSEGTDTQYF; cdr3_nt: TGTGCCAGCAGCGTAGGAAATAGCGAGGGCACAGATACGCAGTATTTT
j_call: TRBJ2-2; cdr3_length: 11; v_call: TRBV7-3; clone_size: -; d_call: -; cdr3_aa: CASSQTGELFF; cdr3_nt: TGTGCCAGCAGCCAAACCGGGGAGCTGTTTTTT
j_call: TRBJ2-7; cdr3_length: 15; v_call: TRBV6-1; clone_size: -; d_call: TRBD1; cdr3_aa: CASSGTETGALGQYF; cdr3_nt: TGTGCCAGCAGTGGCACAGAAACAGGGGCTCTAGGGCAGTACTTC
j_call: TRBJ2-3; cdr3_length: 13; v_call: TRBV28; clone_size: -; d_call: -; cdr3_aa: CASSLPGTDTQYF; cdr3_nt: TGTGCCAGCAGTTTACCTGGGACAGATACGCAGTATTTT
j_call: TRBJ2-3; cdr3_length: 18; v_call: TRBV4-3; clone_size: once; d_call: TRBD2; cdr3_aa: CASSQIFFLAGNTDTQYF; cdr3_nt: TGCGCCAGCAGCCAAATCTTTTTCCTAGCGGGAAACACAGATACGCAGTATTTT
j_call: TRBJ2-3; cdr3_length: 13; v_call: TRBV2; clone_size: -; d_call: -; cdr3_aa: CASRASTVDTQYF; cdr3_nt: TGTGCCAGCAGAGCCTCTACCGTTGATACGCAGTATTTT
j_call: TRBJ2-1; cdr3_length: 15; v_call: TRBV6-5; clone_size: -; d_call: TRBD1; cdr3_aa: CASSGTGAGDNEQFF; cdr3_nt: TGTGCCAGCAGTGGGACAGGGGCCGGGGACAATGAGCAGTTCTTC
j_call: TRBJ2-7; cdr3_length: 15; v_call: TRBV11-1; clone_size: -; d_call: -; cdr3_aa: CASSPYRGPSYEQYF; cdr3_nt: TGTGCCAGCAGCCCGTACCGGGGGCCCTCCTACGAGCAGTACTTC
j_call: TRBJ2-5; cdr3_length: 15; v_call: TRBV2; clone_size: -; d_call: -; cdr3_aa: CASSELVGGSETQYF; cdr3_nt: TGTGCCAGCAGTGAATTAGTTGGGGGGAGTGAGACCCAGTACTTC
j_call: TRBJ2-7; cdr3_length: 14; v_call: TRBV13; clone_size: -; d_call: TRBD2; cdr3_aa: CASSRKTSVYEQYF; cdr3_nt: TGTGCCAGCAGCAGGAAGACTAGCGTCTACGAGCAGTACTTC
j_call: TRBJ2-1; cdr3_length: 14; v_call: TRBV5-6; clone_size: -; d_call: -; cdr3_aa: CASSSRESHNEQFF; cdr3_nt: TGTGCCAGCAGCTCCCGGGAGTCCCACAATGAGCAGTTCTTC
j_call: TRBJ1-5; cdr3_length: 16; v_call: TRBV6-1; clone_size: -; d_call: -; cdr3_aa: CASSEAWGVSNQPQHF; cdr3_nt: TGTGCCAGCAGTGAAGCTTGGGGGGTTAGCAATCAGCCCCAGCATTTT
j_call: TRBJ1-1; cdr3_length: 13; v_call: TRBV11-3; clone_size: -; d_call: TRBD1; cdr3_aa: CASSIRQGAEAFF; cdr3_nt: TGTGCCAGCAGCATACGACAGGGGGCTGAAGCTTTCTTT
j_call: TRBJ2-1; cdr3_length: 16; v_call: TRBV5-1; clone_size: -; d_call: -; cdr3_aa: CASSPALVLASNEQFF; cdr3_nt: TGCGCCAGCAGCCCCGCTCTCGTCCTAGCGAGCAATGAGCAGTTCTTC
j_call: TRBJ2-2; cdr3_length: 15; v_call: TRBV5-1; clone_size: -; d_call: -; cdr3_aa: CASSSDSPNTGELFF; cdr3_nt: TGCGCCAGCAGCTCAGACTCACCTAACACCGGGGAGCTGTTTTTT
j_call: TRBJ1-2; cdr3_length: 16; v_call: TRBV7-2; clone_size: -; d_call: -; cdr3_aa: CASSLASGALDYGYTF; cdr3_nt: TGTGCCAGCAGCTTAGCGTCGGGGGCTTTGGACTATGGCTACACCTTC
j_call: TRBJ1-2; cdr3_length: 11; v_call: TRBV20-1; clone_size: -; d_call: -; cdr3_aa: CSARGRYGYTF; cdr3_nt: TGCAGTGCTAGAGGTCGGTATGGCTACACCTTC
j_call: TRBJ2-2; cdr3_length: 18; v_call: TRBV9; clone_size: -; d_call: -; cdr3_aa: CASSVVPGLRLKTGELFF; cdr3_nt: TGTGCCAGCAGCGTAGTCCCGGGATTGAGACTAAAAACCGGGGAGCTGTTTTTT
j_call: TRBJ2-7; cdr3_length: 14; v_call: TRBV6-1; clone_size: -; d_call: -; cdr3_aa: CATSTHLQSYEQYF; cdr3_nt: TGTGCCACCAGCACTCATCTGCAATCCTACGAGCAGTACTTC
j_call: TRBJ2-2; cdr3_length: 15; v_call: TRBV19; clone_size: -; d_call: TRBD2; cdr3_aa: CASSPLAGDTGELFF; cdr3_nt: TGTGCCAGTAGTCCACTAGCGGGAGACACCGGGGAGCTGTTTTTT
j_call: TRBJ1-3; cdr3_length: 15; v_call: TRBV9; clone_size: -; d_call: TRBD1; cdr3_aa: CASSGGDSSGNTIYF; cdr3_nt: TGTGCCAGCAGCGGTGGGGACAGCTCTGGAAACACCATATATTTT
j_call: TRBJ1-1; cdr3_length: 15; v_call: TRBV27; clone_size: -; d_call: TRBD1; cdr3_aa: CASRDQQGARTEAFF; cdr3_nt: TGTGCCAGCAGGGACCAACAGGGGGCACGGACTGAAGCTTTCTTT
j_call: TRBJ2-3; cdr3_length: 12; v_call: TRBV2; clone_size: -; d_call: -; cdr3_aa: CASSDSSNTQYF; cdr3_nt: TGTGCCAGCAGTGATAGTAGCAATACGCAGTATTTT
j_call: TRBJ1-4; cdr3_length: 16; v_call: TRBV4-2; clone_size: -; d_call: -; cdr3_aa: CASSLSRPGTNEKLFF; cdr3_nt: TGTGCCAGCAGCTTGTCCCGGCCAGGTACTAATGAAAAACTGTTTTTT
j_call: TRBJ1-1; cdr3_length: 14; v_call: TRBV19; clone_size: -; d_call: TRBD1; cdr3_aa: CASTTQGAGAEAFF; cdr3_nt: TGTGCCAGTACTACTCAGGGGGCGGGTGCTGAAGCTTTCTTT
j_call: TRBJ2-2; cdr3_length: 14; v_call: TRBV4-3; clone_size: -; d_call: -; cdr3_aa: CASSQESGPGELFF; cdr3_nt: TGCGCCAGCAGCCAAGAATCCGGGCCCGGGGAGCTGTTTTTT
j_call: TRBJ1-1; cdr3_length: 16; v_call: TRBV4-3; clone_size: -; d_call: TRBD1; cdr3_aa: CASSLTPQGDDTEAFF; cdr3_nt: TGCGCCAGCAGTCTGACTCCTCAGGGGGATGACACTGAAGCTTTCTTT
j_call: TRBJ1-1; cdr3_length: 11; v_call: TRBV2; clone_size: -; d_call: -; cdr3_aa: CASMQNTEAFF; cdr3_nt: TGTGCCAGCATGCAGAACACTGAAGCTTTCTTT
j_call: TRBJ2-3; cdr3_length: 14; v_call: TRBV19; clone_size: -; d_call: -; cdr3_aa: CASSINPASDTQYF; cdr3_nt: TGTGCCAGTAGTATTAATCCGGCGAGTGATACGCAGTATTTT
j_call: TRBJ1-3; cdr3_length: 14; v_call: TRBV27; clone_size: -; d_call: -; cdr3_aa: CASSYKAAGNTIYF; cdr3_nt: TGTGCCAGCTCCTACAAGGCAGCCGGAAACACCATATATTTT
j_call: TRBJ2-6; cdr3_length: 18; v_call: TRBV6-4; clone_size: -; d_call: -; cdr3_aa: CASSDSGRGPRGANVLTF; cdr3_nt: TGTGCCAGCAGTGACTCCGGCCGGGGGCCTAGAGGGGCCAACGTCCTGACTTTC
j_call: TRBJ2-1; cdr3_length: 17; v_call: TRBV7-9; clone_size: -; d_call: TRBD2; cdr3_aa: CASSLAGTSGSKNEQFF; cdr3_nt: TGTGCCAGCAGCTTAGCGGGGACTAGCGGGAGTAAGAATGAGCAGTTCTTC
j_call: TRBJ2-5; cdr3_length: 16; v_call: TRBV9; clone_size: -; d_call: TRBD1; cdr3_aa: CASSVGTGGFKETQYF; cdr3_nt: TGTGCCAGCAGCGTAGGGACAGGGGGTTTCAAGGAGACCCAGTACTTC
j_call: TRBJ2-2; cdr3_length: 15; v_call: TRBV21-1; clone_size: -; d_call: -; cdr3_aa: CASSNFFGRAGELFF; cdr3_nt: TGTGCCAGCAGCAATTTCTTCGGACGGGCCGGGGAGCTGTTTTTT
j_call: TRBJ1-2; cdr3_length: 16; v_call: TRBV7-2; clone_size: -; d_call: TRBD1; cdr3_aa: CASSLAAPGQGGGYTF; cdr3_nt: TGTGCCAGCAGCTTAGCGGCCCCGGGACAGGGAGGAGGCTACACCTTC
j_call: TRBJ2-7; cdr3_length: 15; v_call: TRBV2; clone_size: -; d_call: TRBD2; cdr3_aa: CASSETSGGPYEQYF; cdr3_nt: TGTGCCAGCAGTGAAACTAGCGGGGGCCCCTACGAGCAGTACTTC
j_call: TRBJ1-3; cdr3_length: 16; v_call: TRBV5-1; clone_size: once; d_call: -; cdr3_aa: CASSLEVRVSGNTIYF; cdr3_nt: TGCGCCAGCAGCTTGGAAGTTCGAGTATCTGGAAACACCATATATTTT
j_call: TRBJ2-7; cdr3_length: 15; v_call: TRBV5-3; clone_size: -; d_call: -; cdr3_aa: CARSCTSCQSYEQYF; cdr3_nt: TGTGCCAGAAGCTGTACTAGCTGCCAGTCCTACGAGCAGTACTTC
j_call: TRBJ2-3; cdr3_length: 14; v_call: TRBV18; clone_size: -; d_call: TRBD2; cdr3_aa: CASSPGSGGDTQYF; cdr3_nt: TGTGCCAGCTCACCAGGGTCGGGAGGAGATACGCAGTATTTT
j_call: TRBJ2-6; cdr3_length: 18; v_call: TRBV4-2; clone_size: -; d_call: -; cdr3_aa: CASSQDPPGSSGANVLTF; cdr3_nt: TGTGCCAGCAGCCAAGATCCACCAGGGAGCTCTGGGGCCAACGTCCTGACTTTC
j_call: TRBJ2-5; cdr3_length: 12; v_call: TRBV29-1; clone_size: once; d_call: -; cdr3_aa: CSGGRAQETQYF; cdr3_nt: TGCAGCGGAGGCAGGGCACAAGAGACCCAGTACTTC
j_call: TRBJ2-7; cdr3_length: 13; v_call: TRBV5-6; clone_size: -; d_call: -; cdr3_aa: CASSLGRYYEQYF; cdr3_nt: TGTGCCAGCAGCTTGGGCAGGTATTACGAGCAGTACTTC
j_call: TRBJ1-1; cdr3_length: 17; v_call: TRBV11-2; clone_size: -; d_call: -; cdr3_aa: CASSSTGGQLRATEAFF; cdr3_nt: TGTGCCAGCAGCTCAACTGGGGGGCAGCTCCGGGCCACTGAAGCTTTCTTT